Shown below are 28 T cell receptor beta chains from a single sample sequenced in a study of technical replicates of blood from four donors. Sequenced by immunoSEQ multiplex PCR; TCRdb stores in-frame clones only, minus some. Of 84,000 or so clones detected, 97% appear once; the ten largest clones hold over 0.15%. Sequenced sample: T cells isolated from PBMCs. These receptors originate from a human donor in good health.

The V and J genes are TRBV11-3 and TRBJ2-6; D gene uncertain. Trimming took off 0 bases at V and 0 bases at J, with 6 bases between the two ends. Germline V gene data show CDR1 as SGHNT and CDR2 as YENEEA. This CDR3 spans 16 amino acids. CDR3 DNA: TGTGCCAGCAGCTTAGACTACAGCTCTGGGGCCAACGTCCTGACTTTC. Amino acid sequence: CASSLDYSSGANVLTF.

This chain connects TRBV6-5 to TRBJ2-5; a weak D match, TRBD2 (5 bases). CDR3 size: 14 residues. CDR1 and CDR2 (germline): MNHEY, SVGAGI. Trimming left V 4 bases short and J 5 bases short, with 14 bases between. The CDR3, as DNA: TGTGCCAGCAGTTTTTACAGTGGGGAGGAGACCCAGTACTTC. It is translated as CASSFYSGEETQYF.

The V gene is TRBV5-6, the J gene TRBJ2-7; D not resolved. CDR1 is SGHDT, CDR2 YYEEEE, per germline. V lost 1 base and J 6 bases, leaving 5 bases between the germline ends. CDR3 length: 11 amino acids. The CDR3 loop reads CASSLLLEQYF. In DNA form, the CDR3 reads TGTGCCAGCAGCTTGTTACTCGAGCAGTACTTC.

The rearrangement links TRBV30 to TRBJ1-2, with TRBD1 matching over 10 bases. Germline V gene data show CDR1 as GTSNPN and CDR2 as SVGIG (reference sequence). J was trimmed by 10 bases and V by 4 bases; bases with no gene match: 9. CDR3 length equals 13 residues. The CDR3 bases are TGTGCCTGGAATCCCGGGACAGGGGCGATCTACACCTTC. As protein: CAWNPGTGAIYTF.

The chain carries TRBV28 and TRBJ2-3; 10 bases agree with TRBD2. Per the germline V gene, CDR1 is MDHEN and CDR2 is SYDVKM. This CDR3 comprises 15 residues. V shed 8 bases, J shed 4 bases, and the junction held 9 bases outside the gene matches. The DNA of the CDR3 is TGTGCCAGCTGCGAGAGCGGGAGGGCCTCAGATACGCAGTATTTT. It translates to CASCESGRASDTQYF.

The chain recombines TRBV5-4 with TRBJ1-2; TRBD1 might be the D (5 bases). Looked up from germline, CDR1 is SGHNT and CDR2 is YYREEE (reference sequence). The CDR3 spans 15 residues. The V end was cut by 0 bases, the J end by 4 bases, with 13 bases between. The CDR3 bases are TGTGCCAGCAGCTTGGAAGCAGGGAACACCTATGGCTACACCTTC. Translating it yields CASSLEAGNTYGYTF.

The chain uses TRBV14 and TRBJ2-5, with TRBD2 identical over 8 bases. The CDR3 runs to 17 residues. V was pared by 2 bases and J by 5 bases, with 13 bases of the junction left unmatched. CDR1 and CDR2 (germline): SGHDN, FVKESK. CDR3 nucleotide sequence: TGTGCCAGCAGCCAATATGGTAGGAGCGGGGGAGCGGAGACCCAGTACTTC. It encodes CASSQYGRSGGAETQYF.

The rearrangement joins TRBV4-1 to TRBJ2-5; the D gene is possibly TRBD2 (7 bases). Judging by the DNA end, TRBJ2-7 fits better; the J call may be wrong. This CDR3 region has 16 residues. CDR1 and CDR2 from the germline V gene are MGHRA and YSYEKL. CDR3 in amino acids: CASSQGKGGGNYEQYF. Written as DNA, the CDR3 is TGCGCCAGCAGCCAAGGAAAGGGCGGGGGCAACTACGAGCAGTACTTC.

The V gene is TRBV27, the J gene TRBJ2-2; tentatively, D is TRBD2 (7 bases). There are 15 residues in the CDR3. V gave up 3 bases and J gave up 1 base, with 9 bases separating them. The V gene's germline CDR1 is MNHEY and CDR2 SMNVEV (reference sequence). The CDR3 spells CASSLGGGNTGELFF. The CDR3 nucleotides are TGTGCCAGCAGTTTGGGAGGGGGGAACACCGGGGAGCTGTTTTTT.

The chain carries TRBV5-1 and TRBJ1-2; TRBD1 aligns across 8 bases. Germline-derived CDR1 and CDR2 are SGHRS and YFSETQ. V shed 3 bases and J 8 bases; nucleotides not matched to a gene: 9. This CDR3 contains 14 residues. The CDR3 region is CASSSPGTGRGYTF. In DNA form, the CDR3 reads TGCGCCAGCAGCTCACCCGGGACAGGTCGGGGCTACACCTTC.

The rearrangement joins TRBV29-1 to TRBJ2-1; perhaps TRBD2 as D (6 bases). Germline V gene sequence: CDR1 SQVTM, CDR2 ANQGSEA. Trimming took 4 bases from V and 12 from J, leaving 10 bases between them. The CDR3 totals 10 residues. CDR3 sequence: CSVVSGLQFF. DNA of the CDR3: TGCAGCGTTGTTAGCGGCCTGCAGTTCTTC.

The genes are TRBV7-6 and TRBJ1-1; unclear D gene. The CDR3 extends over 18 amino acids. Germline assignment: CDR1 SGHVS and CDR2 FNYEAQ. V gave up 5 bases and J gave up 4 bases, with 26 bases separating them. CDR3 region: CASSHNVAGEKLTTEAFF. Written as DNA, the CDR3 is TGTGCCAGCAGCCATAACGTGGCGGGAGAAAAATTGACCACTGAAGCTTTCTTT.

V is TRBV5-4 and J is TRBJ2-1; 15 bases line up with TRBD2. The V and J ends lost 4 bases and 7 bases, in that order; junction bases with no gene match: 3. The CDR3 consists of 15 residues. Germline V gives CDR1 SGHNT, CDR2 YYREEE (reference sequence). The CDR3 coding sequence is TGTGCCAGCAGCCGGACTAGCGGGAGGGAGAATGAGCAGTTCTTC. Translation gives CASSRTSGRENEQFF. The variable domain in full, with the rest retrieved from reference TRBV5-4 and TRBJ2-1, is ETGVTQSPTHLIKTRGQQVTLRCSSQSGHNTVSWYQQALGQGPQFIFQYYREEENGRGNFPPRFSGLQFPNYSSELNVNALELDDSALYLCASSRTSGRENEQFFGPGTRLTVL.

The rearrangement links TRBV4-1 to TRBJ2-2, with D possibly being TRBD1 (8 bases). The germline V and J ends were trimmed by 4 bases and 1 base, with 19 bases remaining between them. This CDR3 spans 18 amino acids. CDR1 is MGHRA and CDR2 is YSYEKL in the germline V gene. The CDR3 coding sequence is TGCGCCAGCAGCCCTTACAGGGGGGACTATGAGAACACCGGGGAGCTGTTTTTT. As protein: CASSPYRGDYENTGELFF.

The CDR3 region has the DNA TGTGCCAGCAGGCTACGGGGTAATTGGAACACCATATATTTT. Translation gives CASRLRGNWNTIYF. V usage is TRBV6-5 and J usage is TRBJ1-3; D remains unclear. The ends were cut back, 6 bases at V and 7 bases at J, with 16 bases in the middle. CDR1 and CDR2 from the germline V gene are MNHEY and SVGAGI. The CDR3 is made up of 14 amino acids.

CDR3: CASEGQGADGYTF. In DNA, the CDR3 is TGCGCCAGCGAGGGACAGGGGGCAGATGGCTACACCTTC. The rearrangement joins TRBV5-1 to TRBJ1-2; 12 bases map to TRBD1. This CDR3 is 13 amino acids long. Looked up from germline, CDR1 is SGHRS and CDR2 is YFSETQ. V shed 7 bases, J shed 6 bases, and the junction held 4 bases outside the gene matches.

There are many counts of this clone. The chain recombines TRBV19 with TRBJ1-2; 7 nucleotides align to TRBD1. Unmatched junction bases numbered 10, after V lost 3 bases and J lost 6 bases. Per germline, CDR1 LNHDA and CDR2 SQIVND (reference sequence). The CDR3 runs to 15 residues. This CDR3 reads CASSMSDRSRHGYTF. DNA for the CDR3: TGTGCCAGTAGTATGTCGGACAGGAGTAGACATGGCTACACCTTC.

The genes are TRBV14 and TRBJ1-4; D not certain. Germline V CDR1 and CDR2: SGHDN, FVKESK. V lost 4 bases to trimming and J lost 0 bases, with 9 bases between them. The CDR3 has 15 residues. CDR3 in DNA: TGTGCCAGCAGCCCGGAGGTCGCAACTAATGAAAAACTGTTTTTT. Encoded protein: CASSPEVATNEKLFF.

The rearrangement links TRBV6-5 to TRBJ2-5, with TRBD1 as a possible D gene (6 bases). Trimming pared 6 bases from V and 4 bases from J, leaving 18 bases between. CDR3 length: 15 amino acids. The germline V gene encodes CDR1 MNHEY and CDR2 SVGAGI. The CDR3 is CASSLTLLGAETQYF. CDR3 bases: TGTGCCAGCAGCCTCACCCTCTTGGGGGCAGAGACCCAGTACTTC.

This rearrangement joins TRBV10-1 to TRBJ1-3, with TRBD1 matching 9 bases. This CDR3 spans 15 amino acids. V dropped 0 bases and J dropped 4; count of bases not matched to a gene: 1. CDR1 WNHNN and CDR2 SYGVQD come from the germline V gene (reference sequence). This CDR3 is CASSESGTGGNTIYF. For the CDR3, the DNA is TGCGCCAGCAGTGAGTCCGGGACAGGGGGAAACACCATATATTTT.

This chain uses TRBV2 with TRBJ1-3; a possible D gene is TRBD1 (5 bases). Trimming removed 11 bases from V and 0 bases from J, with 11 bases in between. Germline V CDR1 and CDR2: SNHLY, FYNNEI. This CDR3 is 13 amino acids long. CDR3 bases: TGTGCCTACCGACAGAGCTCTGGAAACACCATATATTTT. Translation: CAYRQSSGNTIYF.

The chain links TRBV2 to TRBJ2-7; 8 nucleotides agree with TRBD2. Germline CDR1 and CDR2: SNHLY and FYNNEI. The CDR3 loop spans 14 amino acids. Germline trimming cut 6 bases from V and 2 bases from J; bases unmatched to any gene: 6. The chain's CDR3 is CASRERGPTYEQYF. In DNA form, the CDR3 reads TGTGCCAGCAGGGAGCGGGGGCCTACCTACGAGCAGTACTTC.

J is TRBJ2-1 and V is TRBV7-9, with 8 bases lining up with TRBD1. CDR1 is SEHNR and CDR2 is FQNEAQ in the germline V gene (reference sequence). This CDR3 contains 18 residues. V shed 2 bases and J 8 bases; nucleotides not matched to a gene: 17. For the CDR3, the DNA is TGTGCCAGCAGCTTACGTCCAGGGGGCATTTGGTATTGGGATGAGCAGTTCTTC. Translated: CASSLRPGGIWYWDEQFF. Full variable domain (outside the CDR3, taken from reference TRBV7-9 and TRBJ2-1): DTGVSQNPRHKITKRGQNVTFRCDPISEHNRLYWYRQTLGQGPEFLTYFQNEAQLEKSRLLSDRFSAERPKGSFSTLEIQRTEQGDSAMYLCASSLRPGGIWYWDEQFFGPGTRLTVL.

CDR3 sequence reads: CASSLSGSFGEWTYNEQFF. As DNA, the CDR3 is TGTGCCAGCAGCTTAAGCGGGAGTTTTGGGGAGTGGACCTACAATGAGCAGTTCTTC. The V gene is TRBV7-6, the J gene TRBJ2-1; TRBD2 matches 8 bases. Germline values: CDR1 SGHVS, CDR2 FNYEAQ. This CDR3 is built from 19 residues. With V trimmed by 2 bases and J by 2 bases, 14 bases remained unmatched. Looking up the rest from reference TRBV7-6 and TRBJ2-1 gives the full variable domain: GAGVSQSPRYKVTKRGQDVALRCDPISGHVSLYWYRQALGQGPEFLTYFNYEAQQDKSGLPNDRFSAERPEGSISTLTIQRTEQRDSAMYRCASSLSGSFGEWTYNEQFFGPGTRLTVL.

The chain uses TRBV4-1 and TRBJ2-7; D is perhaps TRBD2 (5 bases). This CDR3 region has 15 residues. From germline, CDR1 is MGHRA and CDR2 YSYEKL. Trimming shortened V by 0 bases and J by 0 bases, and 9 bases separated the two germline ends. The CDR3: CASSQDRGLSYEQYF. CDR3 bases: TGCGCCAGCAGCCAAGATCGGGGTCTCTCCTACGAGCAGTACTTC.

The CDR3 bases are TGTGCCAGCAGCCCTGGTTGGCCTAGCGGTTTCACAGATACGCAGTATTTT. Its protein is CASSPGWPSGFTDTQYF. The chain uses TRBV28 and TRBJ2-3; 7 bases are a match to TRBD2. Trimming removed 6 bases from V and 2 bases from J; junction bases left unmatched: 14. CDR3 length: 17 residues. Per germline, CDR1 MDHEN and CDR2 SYDVKM.

The chain joins TRBV5-1 to TRBJ2-2; 8 nucleotides agree with TRBD1. Germline V gene sequence: CDR1 SGHRS, CDR2 YFSETQ. J gave up 4 bases and V 0 bases, and 5 bases lay outside the gene matches. The CDR3 has 16 amino acids. The CDR3 protein is CASSLDGQGGTGELFF. As DNA, the CDR3 is TGCGCCAGCAGCTTGGATGGACAGGGCGGCACCGGGGAGCTGTTTTTT.

This clone occurred a few times. This chain links TRBV20-1 with TRBJ1-1; D uncertain. Germline V gene data show CDR1 as DFQATT and CDR2 as SNEGSKA (reference sequence). Deletions cut 1 base from V and 4 bases from J, with 4 bases between. This CDR3 comprises 11 residues. CDR3 in DNA: TGCAGTGCTAGAGTGAGCACTGAAGCTTTCTTT. It specifies CSARVSTEAFF.